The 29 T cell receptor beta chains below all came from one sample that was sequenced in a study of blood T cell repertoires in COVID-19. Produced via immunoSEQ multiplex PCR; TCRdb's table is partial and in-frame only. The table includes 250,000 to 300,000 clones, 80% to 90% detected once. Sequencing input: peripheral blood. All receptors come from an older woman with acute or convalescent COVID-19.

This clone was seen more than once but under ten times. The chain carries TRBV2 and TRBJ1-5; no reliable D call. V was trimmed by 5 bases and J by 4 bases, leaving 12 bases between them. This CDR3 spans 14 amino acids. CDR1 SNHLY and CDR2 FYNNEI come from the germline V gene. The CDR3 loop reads CASSNTQDNQPQHF. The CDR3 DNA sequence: TGTGCCAGCAGTAACACCCAGGATAATCAGCCCCAGCATTTT.

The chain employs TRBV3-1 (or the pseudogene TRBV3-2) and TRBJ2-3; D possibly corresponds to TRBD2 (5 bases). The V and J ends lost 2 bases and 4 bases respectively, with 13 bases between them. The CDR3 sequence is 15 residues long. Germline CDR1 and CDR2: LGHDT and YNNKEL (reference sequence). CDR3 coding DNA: TGTGCCAGCAGCCAAAGGCGAGGGCCCTCAGATACGCAGTATTTT. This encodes CASSQRRGPSDTQYF.

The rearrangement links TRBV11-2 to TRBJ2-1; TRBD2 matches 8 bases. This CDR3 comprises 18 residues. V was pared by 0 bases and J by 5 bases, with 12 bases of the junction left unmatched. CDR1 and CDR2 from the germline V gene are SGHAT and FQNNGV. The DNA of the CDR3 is TGTGCCAGCAGCTTAGATACTGGGCAGCGGGGGCGCCACAATGAGCAGTTCTTC. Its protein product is CASSLDTGQRGRHNEQFF. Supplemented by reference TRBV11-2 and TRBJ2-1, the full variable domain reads EAGVAQSPRYKIIEKRQSVAFWCNPISGHATLYWYQQILGQGPKLLIQFQNNGVVDDSQLPKDRFSAERLKGVDSTLKIQPAKLEDSAVYLCASSLDTGQRGRHNEQFFGPGTRLTVL.

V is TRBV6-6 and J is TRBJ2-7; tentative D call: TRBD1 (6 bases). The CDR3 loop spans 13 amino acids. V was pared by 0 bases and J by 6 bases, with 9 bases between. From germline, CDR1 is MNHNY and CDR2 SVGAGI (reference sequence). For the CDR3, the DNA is TGTGCCAGCAGTTACTCCTACAGGGCCGAGCAGTACTTC. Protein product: CASSYSYRAEQYF.

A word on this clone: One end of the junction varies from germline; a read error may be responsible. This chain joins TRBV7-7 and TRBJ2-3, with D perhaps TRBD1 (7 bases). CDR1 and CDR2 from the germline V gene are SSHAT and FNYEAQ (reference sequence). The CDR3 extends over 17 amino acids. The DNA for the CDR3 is TGTGCTAGCAGCCCGGACCAGGAGGGGGCTCTCACAGATACGCAGTATTTT. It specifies CASSPDQEGALTDTQYF.

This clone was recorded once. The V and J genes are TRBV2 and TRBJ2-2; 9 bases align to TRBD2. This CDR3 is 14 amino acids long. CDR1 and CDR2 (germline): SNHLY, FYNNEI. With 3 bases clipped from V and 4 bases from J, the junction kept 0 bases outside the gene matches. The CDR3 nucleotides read TGTGCCAGCAGTGAGCGGGGGGGCACCGGGGAGCTGTTTTTT. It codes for CASSERGGTGELFF.

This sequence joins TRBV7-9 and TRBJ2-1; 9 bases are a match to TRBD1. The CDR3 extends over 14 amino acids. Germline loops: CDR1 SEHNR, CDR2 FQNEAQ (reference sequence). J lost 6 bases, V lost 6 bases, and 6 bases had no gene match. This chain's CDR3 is CASRLGQGSNEQFF. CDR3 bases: TGTGCCAGCAGGCTAGGACAGGGGAGCAATGAGCAGTTCTTC.

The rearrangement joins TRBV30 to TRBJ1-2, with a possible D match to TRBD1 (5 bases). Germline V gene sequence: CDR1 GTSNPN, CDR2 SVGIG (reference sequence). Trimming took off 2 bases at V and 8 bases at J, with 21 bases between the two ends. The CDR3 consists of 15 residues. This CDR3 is CAWSPPGTGFIGYTF. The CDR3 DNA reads TGTGCCTGGAGTCCTCCCGGGACTGGCTTTATCGGCTACACCTTC.

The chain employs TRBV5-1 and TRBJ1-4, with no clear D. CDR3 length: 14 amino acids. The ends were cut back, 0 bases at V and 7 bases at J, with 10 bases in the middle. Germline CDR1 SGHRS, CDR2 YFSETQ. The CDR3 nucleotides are TGCGCCAGCAGCTTGGCCGCACAGTCTGAAAAACTGTTTTTT. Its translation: CASSLAAQSEKLFF.

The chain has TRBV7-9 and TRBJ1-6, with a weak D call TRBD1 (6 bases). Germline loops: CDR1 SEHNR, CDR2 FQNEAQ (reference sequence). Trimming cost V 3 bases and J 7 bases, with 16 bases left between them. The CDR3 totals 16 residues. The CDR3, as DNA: TGTGCCAGCAGCTTCGAGGGAGGGGGAGTCAATTCACCCCTCCACTTT. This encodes CASSFEGGGVNSPLHF.

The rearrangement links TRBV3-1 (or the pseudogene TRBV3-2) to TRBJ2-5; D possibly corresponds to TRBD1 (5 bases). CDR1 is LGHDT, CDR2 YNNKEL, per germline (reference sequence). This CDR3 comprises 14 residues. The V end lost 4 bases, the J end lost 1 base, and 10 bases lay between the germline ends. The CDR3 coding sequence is TGTGCCAGCAGCCGCGACAGCGTCCAAGAGACCCAGTACTTC. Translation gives CASSRDSVQETQYF.

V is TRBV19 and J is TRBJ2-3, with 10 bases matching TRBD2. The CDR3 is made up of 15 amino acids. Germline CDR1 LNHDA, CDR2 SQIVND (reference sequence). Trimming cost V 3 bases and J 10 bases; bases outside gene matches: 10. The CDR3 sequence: CASSIRAGGPDAQYF. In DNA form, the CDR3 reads TGTGCCAGTAGTATCCGAGCGGGGGGGCCCGACGCGCAGTATTTT.

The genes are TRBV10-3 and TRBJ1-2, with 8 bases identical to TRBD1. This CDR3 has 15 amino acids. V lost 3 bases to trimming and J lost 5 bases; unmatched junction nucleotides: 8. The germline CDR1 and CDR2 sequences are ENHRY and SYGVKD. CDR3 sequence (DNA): TGTGCCATCAGTGACTCAGGGGGCGATGCGTATGGCTACACCTTC. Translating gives CAISDSGGDAYGYTF.

For the CDR3, the DNA is TGTGCCAGCAGTCGACAACTTCTCACCTCTGGAAACACCATATATTTT. This sequence encodes CASSRQLLTSGNTIYF. The gene calls are TRBV6-6 and TRBJ1-3; D remains ambiguous. This CDR3 region has 16 residues. V was clipped by 5 bases and J by 0 bases, with 14 bases between them. The germline gives CDR1 MNHNY, CDR2 SVGAGI (reference sequence).

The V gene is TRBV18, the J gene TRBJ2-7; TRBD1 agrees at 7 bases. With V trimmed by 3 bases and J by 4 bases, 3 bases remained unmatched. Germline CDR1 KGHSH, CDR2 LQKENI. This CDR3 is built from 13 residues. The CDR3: CASSPGQTYEQYF. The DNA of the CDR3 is TGTGCCAGCTCACCGGGACAGACTTACGAGCAGTACTTC.

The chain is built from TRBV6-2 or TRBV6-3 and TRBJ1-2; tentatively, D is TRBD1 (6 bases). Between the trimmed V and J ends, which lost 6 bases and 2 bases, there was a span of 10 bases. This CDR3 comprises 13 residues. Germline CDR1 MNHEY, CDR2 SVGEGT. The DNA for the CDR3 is TGTGCCAGCAGCAAAACAGGGAACTATGGCTACACCTTC. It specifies CASSKTGNYGYTF.

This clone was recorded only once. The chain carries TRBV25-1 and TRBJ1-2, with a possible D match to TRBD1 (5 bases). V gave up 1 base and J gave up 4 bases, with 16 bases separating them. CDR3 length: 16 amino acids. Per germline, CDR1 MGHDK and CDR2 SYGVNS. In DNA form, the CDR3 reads TGTGCCAGCAGTGAATTTAGTGCGGGGCCTAGCTATGGCTACACCTTC. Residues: CASSEFSAGPSYGYTF.

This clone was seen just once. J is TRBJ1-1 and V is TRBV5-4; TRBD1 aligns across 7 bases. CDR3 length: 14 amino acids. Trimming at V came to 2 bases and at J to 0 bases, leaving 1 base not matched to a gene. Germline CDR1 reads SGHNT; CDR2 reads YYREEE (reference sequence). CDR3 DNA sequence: TGTGCCAGCAGCTTCGACAGGGTGAACACTGAAGCTTTCTTT. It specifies CASSFDRVNTEAFF.

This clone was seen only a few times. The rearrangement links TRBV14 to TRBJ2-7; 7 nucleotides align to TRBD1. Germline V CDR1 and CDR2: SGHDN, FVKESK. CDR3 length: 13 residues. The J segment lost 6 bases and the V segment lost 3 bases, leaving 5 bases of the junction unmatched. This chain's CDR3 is CASSHRWTGEQYF. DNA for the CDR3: TGTGCCAGCAGCCACCGCTGGACAGGCGAGCAGTACTTC.

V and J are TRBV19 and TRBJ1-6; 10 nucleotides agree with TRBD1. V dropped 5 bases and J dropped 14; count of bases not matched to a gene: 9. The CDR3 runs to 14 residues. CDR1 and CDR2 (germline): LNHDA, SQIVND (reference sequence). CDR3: CASSSRDRGDTLHF. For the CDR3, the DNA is TGTGCCAGTAGTTCTCGGGACAGGGGTGACACCCTCCACTTT.

The CDR3 loop is CATSDFNRAVGEQYF. CDR3 nucleotide sequence: TGTGCCACCAGTGATTTTAACAGGGCGGTGGGGGAGCAGTACTTC. The chain employs TRBV24-1 and TRBJ2-7; D is possibly TRBD1 (6 bases). The ends were cut back, 1 base at V and 7 bases at J, with 16 bases in the middle. Germline V gene sequence: CDR1 KGHDR, CDR2 SFDVKD. The CDR3 covers 15 residues.

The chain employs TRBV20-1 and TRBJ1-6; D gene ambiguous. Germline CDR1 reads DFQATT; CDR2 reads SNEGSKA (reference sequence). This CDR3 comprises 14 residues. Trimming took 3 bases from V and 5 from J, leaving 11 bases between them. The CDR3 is CSASSSRDNSPLHF. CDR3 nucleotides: TGCAGTGCTAGTTCGTCCCGAGATAATTCACCCCTCCACTTT.

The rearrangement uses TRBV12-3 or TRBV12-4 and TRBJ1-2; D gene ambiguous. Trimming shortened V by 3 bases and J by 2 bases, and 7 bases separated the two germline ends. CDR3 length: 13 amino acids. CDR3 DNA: TGTGCCAGCAGTTTGGAGGCAAACTATGGCTACACCTTC. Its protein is CASSLEANYGYTF.

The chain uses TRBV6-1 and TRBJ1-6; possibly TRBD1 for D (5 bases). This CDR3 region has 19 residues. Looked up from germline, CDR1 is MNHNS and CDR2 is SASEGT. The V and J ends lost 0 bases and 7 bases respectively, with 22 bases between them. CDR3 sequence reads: CASSEAMVLGQGRNSPLHF. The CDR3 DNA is TGTGCCAGCAGTGAAGCGATGGTCCTCGGGCAGGGTAGGAATTCACCCCTCCACTTT.

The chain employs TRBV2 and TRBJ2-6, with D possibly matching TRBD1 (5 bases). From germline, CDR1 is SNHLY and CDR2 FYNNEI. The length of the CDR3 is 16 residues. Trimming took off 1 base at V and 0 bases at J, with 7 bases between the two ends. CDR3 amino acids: CASSEGRVSGANVLTF. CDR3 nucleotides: TGTGCCAGCAGTGAAGGCAGGGTCTCTGGGGCCAACGTCCTGACTTTC.

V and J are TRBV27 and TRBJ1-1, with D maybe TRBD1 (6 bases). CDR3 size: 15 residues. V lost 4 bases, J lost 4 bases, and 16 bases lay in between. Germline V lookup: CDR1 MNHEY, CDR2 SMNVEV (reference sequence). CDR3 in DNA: TGTGCCAGCAGTTGGGGGTGGGGGCGTGGCACTGAAGCTTTCTTT. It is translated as CASSWGWGRGTEAFF.

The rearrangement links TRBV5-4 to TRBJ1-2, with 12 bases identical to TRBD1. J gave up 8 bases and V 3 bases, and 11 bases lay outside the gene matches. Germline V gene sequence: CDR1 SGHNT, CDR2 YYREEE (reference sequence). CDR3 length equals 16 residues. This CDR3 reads CASSSPGQGAHRGYTF. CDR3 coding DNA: TGTGCCAGCAGCTCCCCGGGACAGGGGGCGCATCGGGGCTACACCTTC. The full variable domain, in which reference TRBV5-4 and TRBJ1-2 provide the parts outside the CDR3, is ETGVTQSPTHLIKTRGQQVTLRCSSQSGHNTVSWYQQALGQGPQFIFQYYREEENGRGNFPPRFSGLQFPNYSSELNVNALELDDSALYLCASSSPGQGAHRGYTFGSGTRLTVV.

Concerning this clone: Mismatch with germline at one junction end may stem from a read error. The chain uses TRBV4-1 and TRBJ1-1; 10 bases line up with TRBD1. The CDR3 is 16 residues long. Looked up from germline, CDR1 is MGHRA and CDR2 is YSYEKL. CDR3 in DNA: TGCGCCAGCAGCCAAGGACAGGGGGCTAGTGGGTTCGGACGGTCCTTT. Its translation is CASSQGQGASGFGRSF.

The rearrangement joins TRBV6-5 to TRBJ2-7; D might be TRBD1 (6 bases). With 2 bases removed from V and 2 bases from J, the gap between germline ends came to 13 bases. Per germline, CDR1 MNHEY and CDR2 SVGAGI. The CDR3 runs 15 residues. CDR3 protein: CASSYTWGQPYEQYF. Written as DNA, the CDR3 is TGTGCCAGCAGTTACACCTGGGGACAACCCTACGAGCAGTACTTC.